Following are 27 T cell receptor beta chains from one sample sequenced in a study of OX40 agonist ivuxolimab in advanced cancers. TCRdb's table, derived via immunoSEQ multiplex PCR, lists solely in-frame clones and lacks some. This repertoire shows 83,000 or so clones, approximately 88% found once; its top ten account for around 7.3%. The source material was CD4+ or CD8+ T cells sorted from blood, sampled in a trial of the OX40 agonist ivuxolimab. The receptors shown here come from an adult with an advanced solid tumor such as melanoma, head and neck, liver or kidney cancer.

This chain uses TRBV30 with TRBJ1-1; perhaps TRBD1 as D (6 bases). The CDR3 is 13 amino acids. Trimming shortened V by 5 bases and J by 10 bases, and 20 bases separated the two germline ends. Germline V CDR1 and CDR2: GTSNPN, SVGIG (reference sequence). The CDR3 coding sequence is TGTGCCTGGGGGAGGGACACAAAAGCCCTAGCTTTCTTT. It encodes CAWGRDTKALAFF.

This clone has only a few counts. This chain connects TRBV7-8 to TRBJ1-1; D gene unclear. V gave up 3 bases and J gave up 0 bases, with 5 bases separating them. The CDR3 totals 13 residues. Germline CDR1 SGHVS, CDR2 FQNEAQ. This CDR3 is CASSFFLNTEAFF. The CDR3 bases are TGTGCCAGCAGCTTCTTCTTGAACACTGAAGCTTTCTTT.

The count of this clone is one. The chain combines TRBV6-5 with TRBJ2-6; D is perhaps TRBD1 (6 bases). The V end was cut by 10 bases, the J end by 1 base, with 11 bases between. This CDR3 comprises 14 residues. The germline V gene has CDR1 MNHEY and CDR2 SVGAGI. DNA of the CDR3: TGTGCCACCCTCAGGGGTTCTGGGGCCAACGTCCTGACTTTC. This codes for CATLRGSGANVLTF.

The chain carries TRBV5-1 and TRBJ1-1; D may be TRBD1 (5 bases). Between the trimmed V and J ends, which lost 1 base and 1 base, there was a span of 5 bases. The CDR3 is made up of 13 amino acids. The V gene's germline CDR1 is SGHRS and CDR2 YFSETQ. Written as DNA, the CDR3 is TGCGCCAGCAGCTTGAGGGGGAACACTGAAGCTTTCTTT. Its protein is CASSLRGNTEAFF.

The chain carries TRBV6-5 and TRBJ1-1; D gene uncertain. The ends were cut back, 0 bases at V and 0 bases at J, with 8 bases in the middle. CDR3 length: 15 amino acids. The germline gives CDR1 MNHEY, CDR2 SVGAGI. The CDR3 coding sequence is TGTGCCAGCAGTTACTCGAGTCTGATGAACACTGAAGCTTTCTTT. This encodes CASSYSSLMNTEAFF.

A remark on this clone: An end of the junction differs from the germline gene, which may be a read error. The chain recombines TRBV7-7 with TRBJ2-1, with D unclear. Germline V gene sequence: CDR1 SSHAT, CDR2 FNYEAQ (reference sequence). The CDR3 extends over 12 amino acids. The CDR3 is CASSFSYNEQFF. In nucleotides, the CDR3 is TGTGCTAGCAGCTTTAGCTACAATGAGCAGTTCTTC.

V gene TRBV7-2 combines with J gene TRBJ2-2; the D is unclear. Germline lookup yields CDR1 SGHTA and CDR2 FQGNSA. The CDR3 loop spans 13 amino acids. Deletions cut 1 base from V and 7 bases from J, with 7 bases between. The CDR3 loop is CASSLVRNGELFF. CDR3 DNA: TGTGCCAGCAGCTTAGTCCGGAACGGGGAGCTGTTTTTT.

The gene calls are TRBV6-5 and TRBJ2-7; weak D call: TRBD2 (7 bases). This CDR3 has 15 residues. Germline CDR1 MNHEY, CDR2 SVGAGI. The V and J ends lost 5 bases and 4 bases respectively, with 18 bases between them. The CDR3 sequence: CASSGRDSRGYEQYF. The DNA of the CDR3 is TGTGCCAGCAGTGGGAGGGACTCTAGGGGGTACGAGCAGTACTTC.

This clone was seen a single time. The J gene is TRBJ2-1, the V gene TRBV19; TRBD2 matches at 7 bases. CDR1 is LNHDA, CDR2 SQIVND, per germline (reference sequence). This CDR3 contains 13 residues. Trimming at V came to 3 bases and at J to 9 bases, leaving 5 bases not matched to a gene. The CDR3 loop reads CASSISPGGEQFF. In DNA form, the CDR3 reads TGTGCCAGTAGTATTTCTCCGGGGGGTGAGCAGTTCTTC.

This clone has just a few counts. The CDR3 DNA follows: TGTGCCATCAGGGGAGACAGGGCGGATTGGGGCGCAGATACGCAGTATTTT. Protein product: CAIRGDRADWGADTQYF. The chain combines TRBV10-3 with TRBJ2-3; 7 bases agree with TRBD1. The length of the CDR3 is 17 residues. V lost 6 bases to trimming and J lost 4 bases; unmatched junction nucleotides: 16. The V gene's germline CDR1 is ENHRY and CDR2 SYGVKD.

This sequence joins TRBV9 and TRBJ2-7; the D gene is possibly TRBD1 (5 bases). From germline, CDR1 is SGDLS and CDR2 YYNGEE. The CDR3 extends over 15 amino acids. Trimming shortened V by 4 bases and J by 0 bases, and 14 bases separated the two germline ends. The CDR3 DNA follows: TGTGCCAGCAGCTTGTTCCCAGGGAACTCCTACGAGCAGTACTTC. Its translation is CASSLFPGNSYEQYF.

J is TRBJ2-3 and V is TRBV19; 10 nucleotides line up with TRBD2. J was trimmed by 8 bases and V by 4 bases; bases with no gene match: 6. Per germline, CDR1 LNHDA and CDR2 SQIVND (reference sequence). The CDR3 length is 14 residues. The chain's CDR3 is CASSSLAGEGTQYF. For the CDR3, the DNA is TGTGCCAGTAGTAGTCTAGCGGGAGAGGGTACGCAGTATTTT.

The V gene is TRBV11-3, the J gene TRBJ2-6; 9 bases line up with TRBD1. This CDR3 comprises 17 residues. Germline lookup yields CDR1 SGHNT and CDR2 YENEEA. V lost 4 bases and J lost 0; bases outside the gene matches: 4. CDR3 coding DNA: TGTGCCAGCAGCTCTGGGACAGGGTTCTCTGGGGCCAACGTCCTGACTTTC. Translation gives CASSSGTGFSGANVLTF. Filled out from reference TRBV11-3 and TRBJ2-6, the complete variable domain reads EAGVVQSPRYKIIEKKQPVAFWCNPISGHNTLYWYLQNLGQGPELLIRYENEEAVDDSQLPKDRFSAERLKGVDSTLKIQPAELGDSAVYLCASSSGTGFSGANVLTFGAGSRLTVL.

The chain carries TRBV11-1 and TRBJ1-1; 9 bases are shared with TRBD1. CDR3 size: 16 residues. Germline loops: CDR1 SGHAT, CDR2 FQDESV (reference sequence). Unmatched junction bases numbered 8, after V lost 5 bases and J lost 1 base. In DNA form, the CDR3 reads TGTGCCAGCAGCGGACTGGGACAGGGTTGGAACACTGAAGCTTTCTTT. Its translation is CASSGLGQGWNTEAFF.

The J gene is TRBJ1-2, the V gene TRBV19; no clear D gene. Trimming stripped 5 bases from V and 5 bases from J, with 3 bases between. Germline V gives CDR1 LNHDA, CDR2 SQIVND (reference sequence). CDR3 size: 10 residues. Here the CDR3 reads CASSRYGYTF. CDR3 coding DNA: TGTGCCAGTAGTCGTTATGGCTACACCTTC.

V gene TRBV5-1 combines with J gene TRBJ2-7; D not certain. Germline lookup yields CDR1 SGHRS and CDR2 YFSETQ. Trimming took off 3 bases at V and 5 bases at J, with 21 bases between the two ends. The CDR3 is made up of 16 amino acids. CDR3 amino acids: CASSSGANAVKHEQYF. For the CDR3, the DNA is TGCGCCAGCAGCTCGGGCGCCAACGCCGTCAAGCACGAGCAGTACTTC.

The chain links TRBV11-3 to TRBJ2-4; 7 bases match TRBD2. Losses at the gene ends were 1 base for V and 6 bases for J; bases not matched to a gene: 9. Looked up from germline, CDR1 is SGHNT and CDR2 is YENEEA. CDR3 length: 16 residues. Here the CDR3 reads CASSLGGGRAGNIQYF. Here the CDR3 DNA reads TGTGCCAGCAGCTTAGGCGGAGGGAGGGCCGGAAACATTCAGTACTTC.

The chain couples TRBV7-8 to TRBJ1-6; 8 nucleotides match TRBD1. Germline lookup yields CDR1 SGHVS and CDR2 FQNEAQ. The CDR3 runs 15 residues. Trimming at V came to 1 base and at J to 5 bases, leaving 1 base not matched to a gene. The CDR3 here is CASSLGDRHNSPLHF. The CDR3 bases are TGTGCCAGCAGCTTAGGGGACAGGCATAATTCACCCCTCCACTTT.

The chain employs TRBV7-9 and TRBJ2-1; 10 bases match TRBD1. CDR1 and CDR2 (germline): SEHNR, FQNEAQ (reference sequence). The CDR3 is made up of 14 amino acids. The V segment lost 6 bases and the J segment 8 bases; nucleotides outside the gene matches: 7. The CDR3 nucleotides are TGTGCCAGCAGTCCCGACAGGGGGCAGGATGAGCAGTTCTTC. It is translated as CASSPDRGQDEQFF.

The rearrangement uses TRBV6-1 and TRBJ1-5, with D perhaps TRBD1 (6 bases). This CDR3 is built from 15 residues. Deletions cut 1 base from V and 6 bases from J, with 13 bases between. The germline gives CDR1 MNHNS, CDR2 SASEGT. CDR3 DNA sequence: TGTGCCAGCAGTGAAGGGGGGGGCTGGGTTCAGCCCCAGCATTTT. It is translated as CASSEGGGWVQPQHF.

J is TRBJ2-7 and V is TRBV6-1, with D perhaps assigned TRBD1 or TRBD2 (6 bases each). This CDR3 spans 14 amino acids. The germline V gene has CDR1 MNHNS and CDR2 SASEGT. Trimming took off 2 bases at V and 2 bases at J, with 10 bases between the two ends. CDR3 bases: TGTGCCAGCAGTGAAAGAGGGGGGCCCTACGAGCAGTACTTC. As protein: CASSERGGPYEQYF.

This chain links TRBV7-9 with TRBJ2-5, with D uncertain. The closer fit of TRBJ2-7 to the DNA end suggests the J call may be wrong. CDR1 and CDR2 from the germline V gene are SEHNR and FQNEAQ (reference sequence). The CDR3 is 14 residues long. In DNA form, the CDR3 reads TGTGCCAGCAGCTTAGTACAGACCACCTACGAGCAGTACTTC. This encodes CASSLVQTTYEQYF.

The chain recombines TRBV4-1 with TRBJ1-2; D might be TRBD1 (6 bases). This CDR3 is built from 16 residues. CDR1 is MGHRA, CDR2 YSYEKL, per germline. V was pared by 1 base and J by 3 bases, with 15 bases between. The CDR3 DNA reads TGCGCCAGCAGCCAAGGAGTTGGGGGGCTTGACTATGGCTACACCTTC. It encodes CASSQGVGGLDYGYTF.

The V gene is TRBV30, the J gene TRBJ2-7; D assignment may be TRBD1 or TRBD2 (6 bases each). Germline CDR1 reads GTSNPN; CDR2 reads SVGIG (reference sequence). The CDR3 is 14 residues long. Trimming removed 0 bases at V and 3 bases at J, with 12 bases between. The CDR3 loop reads CAWSVGGKGYEQYF. DNA of the CDR3: TGTGCCTGGAGTGTGGGGGGCAAAGGCTACGAGCAGTACTTC.

The chain is built from TRBV29-1 and TRBJ1-4, with a possible D match to TRBD1 (5 bases). This CDR3 contains 11 residues. Germline assignment: CDR1 SQVTM and CDR2 ANQGSEA. Trimming stripped 4 bases from V and 7 bases from J, with 7 bases between. The CDR3 loop reads CSVGQREKLFF. The CDR3 region has the DNA TGCAGCGTTGGACAGCGTGAAAAACTGTTTTTT.

This clone was recorded only once. The chain employs TRBV30 and TRBJ2-7; D might be TRBD1 (5 bases). Germline CDR1 is GTSNPN and CDR2 is SVGIG (reference sequence). V lost 2 bases to trimming and J lost 5 bases, with 7 bases between them. This CDR3 has 11 residues. In DNA form, the CDR3 reads TGTGCCTGGAGTAGGGGCGACGAGCAGTACTTC. Translated: CAWSRGDEQYF. The full variable domain, with the rest looked up from reference TRBV30 and TRBJ2-7, is SQTIHQWPATLVQPVGSPLSLECTVEGTSNPNLYWYRQAAGRGLQLLFYSVGIGQISSEVPQNLSASRPQDRQFILSSKKLLLSDSGFYLCAWSRGDEQYFGPGTRLTVT.

The V call is TRBV5-4, the J call TRBJ1-2; D is ambiguous. V lost 1 base, J lost 5 bases, and 9 bases lay in between. This CDR3 is built from 13 residues. The germline gives CDR1 SGHNT, CDR2 YYREEE (reference sequence). CDR3 amino acids: CASSLFLDYGYTF. The CDR3 coding sequence is TGTGCCAGCAGCTTGTTTCTGGATTATGGCTACACCTTC.